This is a list of T cell receptor beta chains from one sample in a study of vaccination and CD4 T cells after COVID-19. For these TCRs, the target antigens are not known. In TCRdb, the PCR reads were re-called with MiXCR into one record per CDR3 protein. The sample has over 14,000 distinct CDR3 sequences, 25% to 40% seen once. Sequencing used CD4+ T cells from blood, cultured in vitro, obtained after SARS-CoV-2 vaccination. Receptors were obtained from a human donor who had recovered from COVID-19. Both conserved end residues are part of each CDR3. Each record gives: clone size, D gene, J gene, V gene, CDR3 protein, CDR3 DNA. D genes are given only for firm matches. Only part of the rows carry a size: once, few, many, or a class if the clone is expanded.

abundance: few; d_gene: NA; j_gene: TRBJ2-1; v_gene: TRBV28; CDR3aa: CASSLDSYNEQFF; CDR3nt: TGTGCCAGCAGTTTAGACAGCTACAATGAGCAGTTCTTC
abundance: NA; d_gene: TRBD2; j_gene: TRBJ2-1; v_gene: TRBV28; CDR3aa: CASSPAGGSSYNEQFF; CDR3nt: TGTGCCAGCAGCCCAGCGGGAGGGAGCTCCTACAATGAGCAGTTCTTC
abundance: NA; d_gene: NA; j_gene: TRBJ2-5; v_gene: TRBV6-5; CDR3aa: CASSYTGSGETQYF; CDR3nt: TGTGCCAGCAGTTACACAGGGAGTGGGGAGACCCAGTACTTC
abundance: few; d_gene: NA; j_gene: TRBJ2-5; v_gene: TRBV19; CDR3aa: CASSIAARSHTETQYF; CDR3nt: TGTGCCAGTAGTATAGCTGCCAGGTCGCATACAGAGACCCAGTACTTC
abundance: NA; d_gene: NA; j_gene: TRBJ1-1; v_gene: TRBV7-2; CDR3aa: CASSFFLSTGRGPPGTEAFF; CDR3nt: TGTGCCAGCAGCTTCTTTCTTTCGACGGGCCGGGGGCCGCCGGGCACTGAAGCTTTCTTT
abundance: few; d_gene: NA; j_gene: TRBJ2-5; v_gene: TRBV10-1; CDR3aa: CASSESKVGAETQYF; CDR3nt: TGCGCCAGCAGTGAGTCGAAAGTGGGCGCGGAGACCCAGTACTTC
abundance: NA; d_gene: TRBD2; j_gene: TRBJ2-7; v_gene: TRBV4-3; CDR3aa: CASSQGTSGNYEQYF; CDR3nt: TGCGCCAGCAGCCAAGGGACTAGCGGAAACTACGAGCAGTACTTC
abundance: few; d_gene: NA; j_gene: TRBJ1-2; v_gene: TRBV6-1; CDR3aa: CASSETYGYTF; CDR3nt: TGTGCCAGCAGTGAGACATATGGCTACACCTTC
abundance: NA; d_gene: NA; j_gene: TRBJ1-1; v_gene: TRBV6-5; CDR3aa: CASSYSGRNTEAFF; CDR3nt: TGTGCCAGCAGTTACTCAGGCAGAAACACTGAAGCTTTCTTT
abundance: few; d_gene: TRBD2; j_gene: TRBJ2-1; v_gene: TRBV20-1; CDR3aa: CSARGSASGVYNEQFF; CDR3nt: TGCAGTGCTAGGGGTTCCGCCAGCGGGGTTTACAATGAGCAGTTCTTC
abundance: NA; d_gene: TRBD1; j_gene: TRBJ1-5; v_gene: TRBV6-1; CDR3aa: CASSPLNRGLSNQPQHF; CDR3nt: TGTGCCAGCAGTCCACTGAACAGGGGTCTGAGCAATCAGCCCCAGCATTTT
abundance: few; d_gene: NA; j_gene: TRBJ1-2; v_gene: TRBV19; CDR3aa: CASRRRSGGYTF; CDR3nt: TGTGCCAGTAGACGCAGATCTGGCGGCTACACCTTC
abundance: NA; d_gene: TRBD1; j_gene: TRBJ1-4; v_gene: TRBV6-5; CDR3aa: CASSYYPGQANEKLFF; CDR3nt: TGTGCCAGCAGTTACTACCCAGGACAGGCTAATGAAAAACTGTTTTTT
abundance: NA; d_gene: NA; j_gene: TRBJ2-3; v_gene: TRBV20-1; CDR3aa: CSAIPTGRTDTQYF; CDR3nt: TGCAGTGCTATCCCGACCGGGCGCACAGATACGCAGTATTTT
abundance: NA; d_gene: NA; j_gene: TRBJ2-1; v_gene: TRBV11-2; CDR3aa: CASSLDSHPGNEQFF; CDR3nt: TGTGCCAGCAGCTTAGATTCACATCCAGGGAATGAGCAGTTCTTC
abundance: few; d_gene: TRBD1; j_gene: TRBJ1-1; v_gene: TRBV24-1; CDR3aa: CATSDDRQGSNTEAFF; CDR3nt: TGTGCCACCAGTGACGACCGACAGGGGTCAAACACTGAAGCTTTCTTT
abundance: NA; d_gene: TRBD2; j_gene: TRBJ2-7; v_gene: TRBV20-1; CDR3aa: CSAKREGVYEQYF; CDR3nt: TGCAGTGCTAAAAGGGAGGGAGTTTACGAGCAGTACTTC
abundance: NA; d_gene: NA; j_gene: TRBJ1-5; v_gene: TRBV27; CDR3aa: CASSLTYHQPQHF; CDR3nt: TGTGCCAGCAGTCTCACCTACCACCAGCCCCAGCATTTT
abundance: NA; d_gene: NA; j_gene: TRBJ1-1; v_gene: TRBV10-3; CDR3aa: CAISESHHTTNTEAFF; CDR3nt: TGTGCCATCAGTGAGAGCCACCATACAACGAACACTGAAGCTTTCTTT
abundance: few; d_gene: NA; j_gene: TRBJ1-3; v_gene: TRBV27; CDR3aa: CASSPEWVSGNTIYF; CDR3nt: TGTGCCAGCAGCCCCGAATGGGTCTCTGGAAACACCATATATTTT
abundance: few; d_gene: NA; j_gene: TRBJ2-1; v_gene: TRBV6-2/TRBV6-3; CDR3aa: CASSYRVIGGNEQFF; CDR3nt: TGTGCCAGCAGTTATCGTGTGATAGGAGGAAATGAGCAGTTCTTC
abundance: NA; d_gene: NA; j_gene: TRBJ1-1; v_gene: TRBV28; CDR3aa: CASSIWGVWAFF; CDR3nt: TGTGCCAGCAGTATTTGGGGAGTTTGGGCTTTCTTT
abundance: NA; d_gene: NA; j_gene: TRBJ1-5; v_gene: TRBV7-2; CDR3aa: CASSLALRGQPQHF; CDR3nt: TGTGCCAGCAGCTTAGCGCTAAGGGGACAGCCCCAGCATTTT
abundance: NA; d_gene: NA; j_gene: TRBJ2-6; v_gene: TRBV4-2; CDR3aa: CASSPRGAVSGANVLTF; CDR3nt: TGTGCCAGCAGCCCCCGAGGGGCCGTCTCTGGGGCCAACGTCCTGACTTTC
abundance: NA; d_gene: NA; j_gene: TRBJ2-2; v_gene: TRBV4-3; CDR3aa: CASSQGTGGELFF; CDR3nt: TGCGCCAGCAGCCAGGGGACTGGCGGGGAGCTGTTTTTT
abundance: few; d_gene: NA; j_gene: TRBJ2-2; v_gene: TRBV20-1; CDR3aa: CSARSPITGELFF; CDR3nt: TGCAGTGCTAGATCCCCTATCACCGGGGAGCTGTTTTTT
abundance: few; d_gene: NA; j_gene: TRBJ2-3; v_gene: TRBV6-1; CDR3aa: CASSQRERDTQYF; CDR3nt: TGTGCCAGCAGTCAACGAGAGAGAGATACGCAGTATTTT
abundance: few; d_gene: NA; j_gene: TRBJ1-6; v_gene: TRBV7-3; CDR3aa: CASSLTGALNSPLHF; CDR3nt: TGTGCCAGCAGCTTAACGGGGGCCCTGAATTCACCCCTCCACTTT
abundance: few; d_gene: NA; j_gene: TRBJ1-2; v_gene: TRBV12-3/TRBV12-4; CDR3aa: CASSLSTGPGGYTF; CDR3nt: TGTGCCAGCAGTCTTAGCACCGGCCCTGGGGGCTACACCTTC
abundance: NA; d_gene: NA; j_gene: TRBJ1-2; v_gene: TRBV6-5; CDR3aa: CASSYSGRKGGGYTF; CDR3nt: TGTGCCAGCAGTTACTCGGGGCGTAAGGGGGGCGGCTACACCTTC
abundance: NA; d_gene: NA; j_gene: TRBJ1-1; v_gene: TRBV6-5; CDR3aa: CASSYFSRGTMNTEAFF; CDR3nt: TGTGCCAGCAGTTACTTTTCCAGGGGAACCATGAACACTGAAGCTTTCTTT
abundance: few; d_gene: TRBD2; j_gene: TRBJ2-3; v_gene: TRBV24-1; CDR3aa: CATQASGRWGDTQYF; CDR3nt: TGTGCCACCCAAGCTAGCGGGAGATGGGGAGATACGCAGTATTTT
abundance: few; d_gene: TRBD2; j_gene: TRBJ2-5; v_gene: TRBV20-1; CDR3aa: CSARGGVMGETQYF; CDR3nt: TGCAGTGCACGGGGGGGAGTGATGGGAGAGACCCAGTACTTC
abundance: NA; d_gene: TRBD1; j_gene: TRBJ1-5; v_gene: TRBV7-2; CDR3aa: CASSLTGGGLGNQPQHF; CDR3nt: TGTGCCAGCAGCCTGACAGGGGGCGGGCTGGGCAATCAGCCCCAGCATTTT
abundance: NA; d_gene: NA; j_gene: TRBJ1-5; v_gene: TRBV2; CDR3aa: CASSVSGIREDQPQHF; CDR3nt: TGTGCCAGCAGTGTGTCAGGGATTAGGGAAGATCAGCCCCAGCATTTT
abundance: few; d_gene: TRBD2; j_gene: TRBJ2-7; v_gene: TRBV20-1; CDR3aa: CSAKNGLVNYEQYF; CDR3nt: TGCAGTGCTAAAAATGGACTAGTTAACTACGAGCAGTACTTC
abundance: once; d_gene: NA; j_gene: TRBJ2-4; v_gene: TRBV18; CDR3aa: CASSRDLAHIQYF; CDR3nt: TGTGCCAGCTCACGCGACCTGGCTCACATTCAGTACTTC
abundance: NA; d_gene: TRBD1; j_gene: TRBJ1-1; v_gene: TRBV7-8; CDR3aa: CASSSSRQGTGEAFF; CDR3nt: TGTGCCAGCAGCTCCTCCAGACAGGGCACTGGGGAAGCTTTCTTT
abundance: few; d_gene: TRBD1; j_gene: TRBJ2-5; v_gene: TRBV19; CDR3aa: CASSRRQGAKETQYF; CDR3nt: TGTGCCAGTAGTAGGAGACAGGGCGCGAAAGAGACCCAGTACTTC
abundance: NA; d_gene: NA; j_gene: TRBJ2-2; v_gene: TRBV6-5; CDR3aa: CASSYLGRAGELFF; CDR3nt: TGTGCCAGCAGTTATCTAGGGCGGGCCGGGGAGCTGTTTTTT
abundance: few; d_gene: NA; j_gene: TRBJ2-5; v_gene: TRBV5-4; CDR3aa: CASSSAPGGRETQYF; CDR3nt: TGTGCCAGCAGCTCCGCACCGGGGGGCCGGGAGACCCAGTACTTC
abundance: medium-sized; d_gene: TRBD2; j_gene: TRBJ2-7; v_gene: TRBV7-2; CDR3aa: CASSSLGSGEGYEQYF; CDR3nt: TGTGCCAGCAGCTCCCTGGGGTCCGGGGAGGGGTACGAGCAGTACTTC
abundance: NA; d_gene: NA; j_gene: TRBJ2-7; v_gene: TRBV28; CDR3aa: CASSLFYEQYF; CDR3nt: TGTGCCAGCAGTTTATTCTACGAGCAGTACTTC
abundance: NA; d_gene: NA; j_gene: TRBJ2-1; v_gene: TRBV7-2; CDR3aa: CASSLAASYNEQFF; CDR3nt: TGTGCCAGCAGCTTAGCAGCGAGCTACAATGAGCAGTTCTTC
abundance: medium-sized; d_gene: NA; j_gene: TRBJ2-3; v_gene: TRBV7-2; CDR3aa: CASSLGLHTDTQYF; CDR3nt: TGTGCCAGCAGCTTAGGACTTCACACAGATACGCAGTATTTT
abundance: few; d_gene: NA; j_gene: TRBJ1-5; v_gene: TRBV6-5; CDR3aa: CASSYPTLGQDQPQHF; CDR3nt: TGTGCCAGCAGTTACCCCACCCTGGGGCAAGATCAGCCCCAGCATTTT
abundance: few; d_gene: TRBD1; j_gene: TRBJ1-2; v_gene: TRBV19; CDR3aa: CASSFPRSATGVVYGYTF; CDR3nt: TGTGCCAGTAGTTTCCCACGGTCGGCTACAGGGGTCGTTTATGGCTACACCTTC
abundance: few; d_gene: TRBD1; j_gene: TRBJ2-3; v_gene: TRBV6-2/TRBV6-3; CDR3aa: CASSGPGTGGTDTQYF; CDR3nt: TGTGCCAGCAGTGGTCCCGGGACAGGGGGGACAGATACGCAGTATTTT
abundance: NA; d_gene: TRBD1; j_gene: TRBJ1-2; v_gene: TRBV2; CDR3aa: CASITQGQGSYGYTF; CDR3nt: TGTGCCAGCATCACCCAGGGACAGGGATCCTATGGCTACACCTTC
abundance: few; d_gene: TRBD1; j_gene: TRBJ1-5; v_gene: TRBV7-8; CDR3aa: CASSRGTGSSNQPQHF; CDR3nt: TGTGCCAGCAGCCGGGGGACAGGCTCCAGCAATCAGCCCCAGCATTTT
abundance: NA; d_gene: NA; j_gene: TRBJ2-5; v_gene: TRBV28; CDR3aa: CASREGTGFKTQYF; CDR3nt: TGTGCCAGCAGGGAAGGGACCGGATTTAAGACCCAGTACTTC
abundance: NA; d_gene: NA; j_gene: TRBJ2-3; v_gene: TRBV11-2; CDR3aa: CASSLGWGSSTDTQYF; CDR3nt: TGTGCCAGCAGCTTAGGGTGGGGCAGCAGCACAGATACGCAGTATTTT
abundance: NA; d_gene: NA; j_gene: TRBJ1-5; v_gene: TRBV20-1; CDR3aa: CSGTRDTGRNQPQHF; CDR3nt: TGCAGTGGGACCCGGGACACCGGGAGGAATCAGCCCCAGCATTTT
abundance: few; d_gene: NA; j_gene: TRBJ1-1; v_gene: TRBV19; CDR3aa: CASSASTNTEAFF; CDR3nt: TGTGCCAGTAGTGCGTCGACGAACACTGAAGCTTTCTTT
abundance: NA; d_gene: NA; j_gene: TRBJ1-2; v_gene: TRBV6-2/TRBV6-3; CDR3aa: CASSYSTLHGYTF; CDR3nt: TGTGCCAGCAGTTACTCGACACTACATGGCTACACCTTC